These 27 T cell receptor beta chains share one sample of origin, sequenced in a study of T cell responses to AZD1222 COVID-19 vaccine. Sequenced by immunoSEQ multiplex PCR; TCRdb stores in-frame clones only, minus some. The table includes some 130,000 clones, approximately 88% detected once. This material consisted of peripheral blood, taken on day 0 of AZD1222 vaccination. These receptors were collected from an adult in good health.

The V gene is TRBV5-1, the J gene TRBJ1-1, with D possibly being TRBD1 (5 bases). The germline V gene has CDR1 SGHRS and CDR2 YFSETQ. There are 13 residues in the CDR3. Trimming shortened V by 7 bases and J by 0 bases, and 10 bases separated the two germline ends. The CDR3: CASGRQLNTEAFF. CDR3 coding DNA: TGCGCCAGCGGAAGACAGTTGAACACTGAAGCTTTCTTT.

CDR3 amino acids: CASSLGQGARGRPEAFF. For the CDR3, the DNA is TGCGCCAGCAGCTTGGGACAGGGGGCGCGAGGGCGCCCTGAAGCTTTCTTT. The gene calls are TRBV5-1 and TRBJ1-1; 10 nucleotides match TRBD1. CDR1 and CDR2 from the germline V gene are SGHRS and YFSETQ. This CDR3 has 17 residues. J lost 6 bases, V lost 0 bases, and 11 bases had no gene match.

This clone was seen only a few times. J is TRBJ2-1 and V is TRBV27, with D hard to call. Deletions cut 4 bases from V and 4 bases from J, with 14 bases between. Germline V gene lookup returns CDR1 MNHEY and CDR2 SMNVEV (reference sequence). This CDR3 is built from 15 residues. CDR3 sequence: CASSYAPPLYNEQFF. The DNA for the CDR3 is TGTGCCAGCAGTTATGCCCCACCGCTTTACAATGAGCAGTTCTTC.

This CDR3 reads CASSLHEGAFYGYTF. DNA of the CDR3: TGTGCCAGCAGTCTCCACGAGGGGGCTTTCTATGGCTACACCTTC. The chain is built from TRBV28 and TRBJ1-2; 7 positions match TRBD1. The CDR3 is made up of 15 amino acids. V dropped 5 bases and J dropped 4; count of bases not matched to a gene: 10. CDR1 is MDHEN, CDR2 SYDVKM, per germline.

The rearrangement uses TRBV2 and TRBJ2-2; no clear D gene. This CDR3 spans 14 amino acids. The ends were cut back, 2 bases at V and 5 bases at J, with 9 bases in the middle. The germline V gene encodes CDR1 SNHLY and CDR2 FYNNEI. CDR3 DNA sequence: TGTGCCAGCAGTGAAACGCTAAGGACCGGGGAGCTGTTTTTT. This translates into CASSETLRTGELFF.

This chain uses TRBV6-4 with TRBJ1-6; D is unresolved. Deletions cut 4 bases from V and 10 bases from J, with 11 bases between. This CDR3 is built from 13 residues. In germline, CDR1 is MRHNA, CDR2 SNTAGT. For the CDR3, the DNA is TGTGCCAGCAGTGTCCTTCTTGGGTCACCCCTCCACTTT. Its translation: CASSVLLGSPLHF.

The chain couples TRBV24-1 to TRBJ2-1, with TRBD1 matching 7 bases. The CDR3 runs 16 residues. Per the germline V gene, CDR1 is KGHDR and CDR2 is SFDVKD. Trimming took 5 bases from V and 4 from J; bases not matched to a gene: 10. The CDR3 region is CATSGDPRDRYNEQFF. CDR3 in DNA: TGTGCCACCAGTGGGGACCCCCGGGACAGATACAATGAGCAGTTCTTC.

The chain uses TRBV7-9 and TRBJ1-6; D is undetermined. V was shortened by 2 bases and J by 4 bases, with 18 bases between the two germline ends. Germline V gene lookup returns CDR1 SEHNR and CDR2 FQNEAQ (reference sequence). This CDR3 has 18 residues. The CDR3 nucleotides read TGTGCCAGCAGCTTAATGCCGGCGGGCCACCGATATAATTCACCCCTCCACTTT. This encodes CASSLMPAGHRYNSPLHF.

The chain combines TRBV27 with TRBJ2-7; D is perhaps TRBD1 (6 bases). The V end was cut by 3 bases, the J end by 2 bases, with 8 bases between. Looked up from germline, CDR1 is MNHEY and CDR2 is SMNVEV (reference sequence). This CDR3 spans 13 amino acids. CDR3 region: CASSFGQTYEQYF. The CDR3 nucleotides read TGTGCCAGCAGTTTTGGACAGACCTACGAGCAGTACTTC.

The chain recombines TRBV28 with TRBJ2-7; D gene uncertain. The CDR3 runs 13 residues. CDR1 is MDHEN and CDR2 is SYDVKM in the germline V gene. Between the trimmed V and J ends, which lost 5 bases and 3 bases, there was a span of 11 bases. Here the CDR3 DNA reads TGTGCCAGCAGTGTAAGACCGTTCTACGAGCAGTACTTC. It translates to CASSVRPFYEQYF.

This clone was seen once. The genes are TRBV4-2 and TRBJ2-5; 7 bases align to TRBD1. Germline V lookup: CDR1 LGHNA, CDR2 YNFKEQ. V lost 3 bases to trimming and J lost 5 bases; unmatched junction nucleotides: 12. There are 16 residues in the CDR3. In nucleotides, the CDR3 is TGTGCCAGCAGCCAGGCACAGGGGAATAAGTTTGAGACCCAGTACTTC. It encodes CASSQAQGNKFETQYF.

J is TRBJ1-2 and V is TRBV9, with 7 bases lining up with TRBD1. CDR1 is SGDLS and CDR2 is YYNGEE in the germline V gene. Germline trimming cut 0 bases from V and 8 bases from J; bases unmatched to any gene: 4. The CDR3 covers 13 residues. The CDR3 here is CASSVDQGGGYTF. CDR3 nucleotides: TGTGCCAGCAGCGTAGATCAGGGGGGCGGCTACACCTTC.

This sequence joins TRBV7-9 and TRBJ2-2; D tentatively fits TRBD1 or TRBD2 (5 bases each). This CDR3 contains 16 residues. V was shortened by 5 bases and J by 0 bases, with 13 bases between the two germline ends. Germline V gene lookup returns CDR1 SEHNR and CDR2 FQNEAQ (reference sequence). CDR3 sequence reads: CASSPMGPTNTGELFF. Here the CDR3 DNA reads TGTGCCAGCAGCCCAATGGGACCAACGAACACCGGGGAGCTGTTTTTT.

CDR3 sequence reads: CASSQSAGTNQPQHF. The CDR3 nucleotides are TGTGCCAGCAGCCAAAGCGCAGGGACGAATCAGCCCCAGCATTTT. The genes are TRBV3-1 (or the pseudogene TRBV3-2) and TRBJ1-5; possibly TRBD1 for D (5 bases). V was pared by 2 bases and J by 4 bases, with 12 bases between. Germline CDR1 LGHDT, CDR2 YNNKEL (reference sequence). The CDR3 loop spans 15 amino acids.

This chain links TRBV3-1 (or the pseudogene TRBV3-2) with TRBJ1-2, with a tentative D call TRBD1 (5 bases). The CDR3 is 15 amino acids. The germline CDR1 and CDR2 sequences are LGHDT and YNNKEL (reference sequence). V was shortened by 0 bases and J by 6 bases, with 14 bases between the two germline ends. The CDR3 reads CASSQDWQGGNGYTF. In DNA form, the CDR3 reads TGTGCCAGCAGCCAAGATTGGCAGGGTGGGAATGGCTACACCTTC.

The chain carries TRBV18 and TRBJ1-5; the D is unclear. Trimming left V 1 base short and J 4 bases short, with 5 bases between. The CDR3 length is 13 residues. Germline assignment: CDR1 KGHSH and CDR2 LQKENI. The CDR3 spells CASSPLENQPQHF. The CDR3 nucleotides read TGTGCCAGCTCACCACTTGAGAATCAGCCCCAGCATTTT.

The rearrangement joins TRBV9 to TRBJ2-1; TRBD1 matches at 7 bases. The germline CDR1 and CDR2 sequences are SGDLS and YYNGEE. This CDR3 has 15 residues. With V trimmed by 0 bases and J by 8 bases, 8 bases remained unmatched. CDR3 region: CASSVGQGVFYEQFF. The CDR3 nucleotides are TGTGCCAGCAGCGTAGGGCAGGGGGTTTTCTATGAGCAGTTCTTC. The full variable domain, completed using reference TRBV9 and TRBJ2-1, is DSGVTQTPKHLITATGQRVTLRCSPRSGDLSVYWYQQSLDQGLQFLIQYYNGEERAKGNILERFSAQQFPDLHSELNLSSLELGDSALYFCASSVGQGVFYEQFFGPGTRLTVL.

The chain uses TRBV3-1 (or the pseudogene TRBV3-2) and TRBJ1-2, with 8 bases aligning to TRBD1. V dropped 6 bases and J dropped 7; count of bases not matched to a gene: 7. CDR3 length: 13 residues. Germline V CDR1 and CDR2: LGHDT, YNNKEL (reference sequence). CDR3 nucleotides: TGTGCCAGCAGTCCCGACAGGGGCACTGGCTACACCTTC. Translated, it gives CASSPDRGTGYTF.

This clone has more than one count but fewer than ten. This rearrangement joins TRBV5-6 to TRBJ2-7; D assignment may be TRBD1 or TRBD2 (5 bases each). From germline, CDR1 is SGHDT and CDR2 YYEEEE. V dropped 4 bases and J dropped 1 base, with 12 bases sitting between them. CDR3 length equals 14 residues. The CDR3 DNA is TGTGCCAGCAGCCTTTGGGACGGGTCCTACGAGCAGTACTTC. Protein: CASSLWDGSYEQYF.

This chain connects TRBV19 to TRBJ2-2; 8 positions match TRBD2. Germline CDR1 reads LNHDA; CDR2 reads SQIVND (reference sequence). This CDR3 spans 18 amino acids. The V gene end was trimmed by 4 bases and the J gene end by 5 bases; junction bases not matched to a gene: 15. Written as DNA, the CDR3 is TGTGCCAGTAGTACCTTCTCTGCAAGCGGGGGTCGTACCGGGGAGCTGTTTTTT. Amino acids: CASSTFSASGGRTGELFF.

This clone was seen more than once but under ten times. The chain is built from TRBV7-2 and TRBJ1-5; 9 bases fit TRBD1. The germline CDR1 and CDR2 sequences are SGHTA and FQGNSA. The CDR3 sequence is 16 residues long. V lost 5 bases and J lost 0; bases outside the gene matches: 5. CDR3 protein: CASSPGQGYSNQPQHF. The CDR3 bases are TGTGCCAGCAGCCCAGGACAGGGGTATAGCAATCAGCCCCAGCATTTT.

The chain carries TRBV6-5 and TRBJ1-1, with D hard to call. Trimming left V 6 bases short and J 4 bases short, with 18 bases between. CDR3 length: 15 amino acids. Germline V gene data show CDR1 as MNHEY and CDR2 as SVGAGI. The CDR3 DNA follows: TGTGCCAGCAGCCTGACGAGAGATTTAGGCACTGAAGCTTTCTTT. It specifies CASSLTRDLGTEAFF.

The chain joins TRBV29-1 to TRBJ1-5, with D perhaps matching TRBD1 (5 bases). Trimming took off 8 bases at V and 4 bases at J, with 12 bases between the two ends. The CDR3 is made up of 12 amino acids. Germline-derived CDR1 and CDR2 are SQVTM and ANQGSEA. The chain's CDR3 is CSSGGVNQPQHF. The CDR3 DNA is TGCAGCTCGGGGGGGGTTAATCAGCCCCAGCATTTT.

This clone has more than one count but fewer than ten. The chain recombines TRBV2 with TRBJ1-5; possible D gene TRBD1, 6 bases. Looked up from germline, CDR1 is SNHLY and CDR2 is FYNNEI. V was trimmed by 8 bases and J by 3 bases, leaving 14 bases between them. CDR3 length equals 14 residues. The CDR3 loop is CASSQGGVNQPQHF. DNA of the CDR3: TGTGCCAGCTCACAGGGAGGGGTCAATCAGCCCCAGCATTTT.

The chain carries TRBV27 and TRBJ1-6, with D perhaps matching TRBD1 (5 bases). V lost 3 bases, J lost 11 bases, and 14 bases lay in between. CDR1 is MNHEY and CDR2 is SMNVEV in the germline V gene (reference sequence). The CDR3 loop spans 14 amino acids. CDR3 protein: CASSFRGPEAPLHF. The CDR3 DNA reads TGTGCCAGCAGTTTCCGGGGCCCTGAAGCACCCCTCCACTTT.

The rearrangement uses TRBV5-1 and TRBJ2-1; possibly TRBD1 for D (8 bases). Between the trimmed V and J ends, which lost 4 bases and 3 bases, there was a span of 14 bases. The CDR3 spans 15 residues. Germline V gives CDR1 SGHRS, CDR2 YFSETQ. CDR3 protein: CASSLTGGGYNEQFF. The CDR3 DNA reads as TGCGCCAGCAGCCTCACAGGGGGGGGCTACAATGAGCAGTTCTTC.

The chain carries TRBV19 and TRBJ1-5, with D maybe TRBD1 (6 bases). The CDR3 spans 15 residues. Trimming took off 5 bases at V and 2 bases at J, with 13 bases between the two ends. Germline V lookup: CDR1 LNHDA, CDR2 SQIVND (reference sequence). The CDR3 is CASSATGKRNQPQHF. The CDR3 DNA follows: TGTGCCAGTAGTGCAACAGGGAAACGCAATCAGCCCCAGCATTTT.